This TCR beta chain was recorded in a study of metastatic and nonmetastatic thyroid tumors. In the study overall: Where malignant and benign thyroid patients were concerned, repertoires were compared across blood and tumor or nodule tissue.

Original processing notes: Building a distant-metastasis classifier for papillary thyroid cancer drew on CDR3 differences across clinicopathological groups. TCRdb redid the clone calls on the PCR reads using MiXCR. In this record, the V and J calls reflect TCRdb's handling and not the investigators' own analysis. The sample yields about 40,000 clones, around 17% seen once. Study-level findings and limits: Benign nodules reportedly had significantly lower TCR beta diversity than malignant thyroid tumors in blood and tumor.

Germline V gives CDR1 DFQATT, CDR2 SNEGSKA (reference sequence). The CDR3 extends over 14 amino acids. Turning to this clone: Its cognate antigen is unknown. Since a much larger clone is just one base distant, this may be a read error. Other DNA sequences from this sample encode an identical CDR3 as well.

Each patient came to thyroid surgery without any prior treatment (of any kind). The chain joins TRBV20-1 to TRBJ2-3, with D possibly being TRBD2 (7 bases). The TCR comes from a female donor with papillary thyroid cancer or a benign thyroid nodule (not recorded which). Some clones in this sample may be carry-over from other donors' samples. Sequences were obtained from tumor tissue. CDR3 DNA sequence: TGCAGTGCTGGAGACTGGGGGGGCACGGATACGCAGTATTTT. Translation: CSAGDWGGTDTQYF.